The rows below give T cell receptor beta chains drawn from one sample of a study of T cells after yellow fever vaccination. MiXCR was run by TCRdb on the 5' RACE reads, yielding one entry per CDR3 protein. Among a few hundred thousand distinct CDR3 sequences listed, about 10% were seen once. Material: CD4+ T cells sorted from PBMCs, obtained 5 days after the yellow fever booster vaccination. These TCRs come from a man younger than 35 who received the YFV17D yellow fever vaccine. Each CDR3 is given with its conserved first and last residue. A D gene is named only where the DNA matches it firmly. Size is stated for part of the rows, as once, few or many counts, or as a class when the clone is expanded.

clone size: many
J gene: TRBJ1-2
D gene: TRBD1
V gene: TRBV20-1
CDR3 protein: CSALTGTGGRSYTF

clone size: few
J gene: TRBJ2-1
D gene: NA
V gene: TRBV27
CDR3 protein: CASSRSPSYNEQFF

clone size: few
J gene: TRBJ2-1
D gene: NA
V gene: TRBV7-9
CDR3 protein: CASSPWGRPVGDEQFF

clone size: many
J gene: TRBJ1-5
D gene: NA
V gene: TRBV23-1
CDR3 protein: CASRTRGRGSGNQPQHF

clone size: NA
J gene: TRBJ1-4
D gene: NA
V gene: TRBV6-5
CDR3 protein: CASSAIQGLGEKLFF

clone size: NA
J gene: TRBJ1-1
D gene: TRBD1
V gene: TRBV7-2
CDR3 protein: CASSPGQGMVAFF

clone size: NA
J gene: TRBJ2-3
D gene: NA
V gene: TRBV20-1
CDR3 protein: CSAGVGARGDTQYF

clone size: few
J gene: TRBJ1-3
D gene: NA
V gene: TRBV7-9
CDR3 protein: CAVSGNTIYF

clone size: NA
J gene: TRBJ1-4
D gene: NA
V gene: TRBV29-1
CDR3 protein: CSVGRDVDEKLFF

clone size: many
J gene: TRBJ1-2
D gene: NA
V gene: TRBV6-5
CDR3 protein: CASSPGGNYGYTF

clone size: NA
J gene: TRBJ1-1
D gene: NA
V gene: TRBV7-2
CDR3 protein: CASSLGRAGAFF

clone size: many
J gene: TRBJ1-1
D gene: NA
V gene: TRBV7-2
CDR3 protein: CASSTTYGLAAFF

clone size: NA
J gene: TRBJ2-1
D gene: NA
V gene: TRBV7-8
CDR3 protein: CASSLALFNEQFF

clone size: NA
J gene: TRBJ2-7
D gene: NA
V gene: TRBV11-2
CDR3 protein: CASSLDLGQSYEQYF

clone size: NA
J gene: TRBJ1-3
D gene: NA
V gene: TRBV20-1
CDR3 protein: CSARGPTAVGTIYF

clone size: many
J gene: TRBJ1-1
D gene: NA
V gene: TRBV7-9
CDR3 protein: CASSLEGSGESEAFF

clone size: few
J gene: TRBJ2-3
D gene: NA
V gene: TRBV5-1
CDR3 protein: CASSGTRKTDTQYF

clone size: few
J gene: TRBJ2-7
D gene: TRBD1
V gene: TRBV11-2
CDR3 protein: CASSIPGTGSYEQYF

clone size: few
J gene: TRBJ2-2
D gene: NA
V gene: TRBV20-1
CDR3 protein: CSARISGAVSTGELFF

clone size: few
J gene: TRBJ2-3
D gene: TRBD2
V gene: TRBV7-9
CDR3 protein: CASSFTRLAGGPIQATQYF

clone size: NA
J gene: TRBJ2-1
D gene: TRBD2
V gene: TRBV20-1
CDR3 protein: CSVGGTSYNEQFF

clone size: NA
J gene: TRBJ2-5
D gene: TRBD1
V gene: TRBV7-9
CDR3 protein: CASSPALSTGEETQYF

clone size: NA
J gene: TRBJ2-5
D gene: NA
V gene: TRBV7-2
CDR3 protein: CASSFRAGAETQYF

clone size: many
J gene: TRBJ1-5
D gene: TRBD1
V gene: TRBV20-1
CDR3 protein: CSAASGQGIRSQHF

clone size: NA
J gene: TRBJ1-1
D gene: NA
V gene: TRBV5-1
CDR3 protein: CASSPDGAEAFF

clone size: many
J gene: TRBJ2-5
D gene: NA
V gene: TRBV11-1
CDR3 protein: CASSLVSPQETQYF

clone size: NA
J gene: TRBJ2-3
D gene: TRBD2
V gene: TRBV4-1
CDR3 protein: CASSQGPSAGVTDTQYF

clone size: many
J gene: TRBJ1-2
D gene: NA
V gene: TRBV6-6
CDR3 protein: CASSYFPQINTYGYTF

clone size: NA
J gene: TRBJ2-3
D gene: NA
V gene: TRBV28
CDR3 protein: CASSFWIPTDTQYF

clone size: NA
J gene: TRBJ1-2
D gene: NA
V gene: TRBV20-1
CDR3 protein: CSAPGPEGYTF

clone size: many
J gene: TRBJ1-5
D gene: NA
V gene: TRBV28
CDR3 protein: CASSAEVDQPQHF

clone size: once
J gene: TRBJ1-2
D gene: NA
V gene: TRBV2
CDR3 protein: CASRKDPTGYTF

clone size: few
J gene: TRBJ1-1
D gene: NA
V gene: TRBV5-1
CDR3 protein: CASSQNTGLPEAFF

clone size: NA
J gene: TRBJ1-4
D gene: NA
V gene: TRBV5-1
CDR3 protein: CASSLSGSRDEKLFF

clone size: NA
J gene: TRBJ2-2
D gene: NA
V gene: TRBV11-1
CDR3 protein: CASSPSRAAKTGELFF

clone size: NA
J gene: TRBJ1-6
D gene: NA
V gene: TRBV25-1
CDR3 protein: CASSVGGLGDSPLHF

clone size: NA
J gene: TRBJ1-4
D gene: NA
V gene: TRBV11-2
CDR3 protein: CASSWEFNEKLFF

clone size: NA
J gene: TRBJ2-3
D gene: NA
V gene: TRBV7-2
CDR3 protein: CASSPGRDGTQYF

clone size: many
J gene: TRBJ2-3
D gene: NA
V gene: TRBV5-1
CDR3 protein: CASSGADRRDTQYF

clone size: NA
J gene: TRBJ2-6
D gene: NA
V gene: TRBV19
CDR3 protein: CASSILWGVLSGANVLTF

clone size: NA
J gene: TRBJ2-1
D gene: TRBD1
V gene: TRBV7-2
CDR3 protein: CASSSLGTAGSRGQFF

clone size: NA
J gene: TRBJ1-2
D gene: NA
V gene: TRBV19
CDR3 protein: CASSLQVAQRTSYGYTF

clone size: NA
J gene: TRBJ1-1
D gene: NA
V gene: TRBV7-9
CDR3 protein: CASSFGVGARGKAFF

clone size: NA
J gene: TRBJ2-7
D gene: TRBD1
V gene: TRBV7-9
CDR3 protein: CASSLAGQPMAQYF

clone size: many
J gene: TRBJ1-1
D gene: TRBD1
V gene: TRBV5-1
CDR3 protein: CASSKDRGPTEAFF

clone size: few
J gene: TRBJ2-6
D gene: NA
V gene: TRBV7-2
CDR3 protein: CASRLAGANVLTF

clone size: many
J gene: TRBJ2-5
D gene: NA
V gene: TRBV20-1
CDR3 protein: CSATMAGETQYF

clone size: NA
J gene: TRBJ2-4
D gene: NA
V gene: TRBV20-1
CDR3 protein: CSARAADLAKNIQYF

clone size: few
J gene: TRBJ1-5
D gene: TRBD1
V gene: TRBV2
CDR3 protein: CASNTDRGQPQHF

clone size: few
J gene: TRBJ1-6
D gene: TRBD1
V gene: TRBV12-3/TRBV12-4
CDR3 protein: CASSSTTGGPNSPLHF

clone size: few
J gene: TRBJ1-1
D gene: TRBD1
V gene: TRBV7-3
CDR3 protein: CASTLVGGGGTEAFF

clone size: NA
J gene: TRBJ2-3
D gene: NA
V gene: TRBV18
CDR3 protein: CASGTRDTQYF

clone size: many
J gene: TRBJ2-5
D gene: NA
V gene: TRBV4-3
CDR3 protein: CASSPGPPRGTQETQYF

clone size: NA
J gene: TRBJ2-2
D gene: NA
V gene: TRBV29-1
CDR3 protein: CSGALKVGELFF

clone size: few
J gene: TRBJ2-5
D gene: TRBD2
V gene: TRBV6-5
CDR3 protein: CASSYSKASGQETQYF